This T cell receptor (beta chain) comes out of a study of T cell repertoires in cytomegalovirus infection. Study-wide points: CMV-specific HLA-C-restricted TCR beta clonotypes dominated the ex vivo response.

Of note for this clonotype: Its specificity is not known.

TCRdb re-derived calls from the reads in MiXCR, one entry per CDR3 protein. The sample has around 740,000 distinct CDR3 sequences, 35% to 40% seen once. The CDR3 spans 16 residues. Germline V gives CDR1 SGHTA, CDR2 FQGNSA. J lost 10 bases, V lost 2 bases, and 10 bases had no gene match. The sample comprised PBMCs. V usage is TRBV7-2 and J usage is TRBJ1-6, with TRBD1 matching over 8 bases. The TCR was taken from a human donor in good health (CMV status not recorded). Some clones in this sample may be carry-over from other donors' samples. DNA for the CDR3: TGTGCCAGCAGCTTACGATCGGACAGGGCCCGGTCACCCCTCCACTTT. The encoded protein is CASSLRSDRARSPLHF.